This T cell receptor beta chain was recovered during a study of OX40 agonist ivuxolimab in advanced cancers. Sequencing used immunoSEQ multiplex PCR; TCRdb keeps in-frame clones, though not all of them. The table has about 77,000 clones, about 85% seen once. The source material was CD4+ or CD8+ T cells sorted from blood, sampled in a trial of the OX40 agonist ivuxolimab. The clonotype originates from an adult with an advanced solid tumor such as melanoma, head and neck, liver or kidney cancer.

CDR3 protein: CASGLRQGTGELFF. In nucleotides, the CDR3 is TGTGCTAGTGGTTTGAGACAGGGCACCGGGGAGCTGTTTTTT. The V and J genes are TRBV12-5 and TRBJ2-2, with 7 bases that match TRBD1. V gave up 2 bases and J gave up 4 bases; unmatched junction bases: 1. Germline V lookup: CDR1 LGHNT, CDR2 FRNRAP. There are 14 residues in the CDR3.